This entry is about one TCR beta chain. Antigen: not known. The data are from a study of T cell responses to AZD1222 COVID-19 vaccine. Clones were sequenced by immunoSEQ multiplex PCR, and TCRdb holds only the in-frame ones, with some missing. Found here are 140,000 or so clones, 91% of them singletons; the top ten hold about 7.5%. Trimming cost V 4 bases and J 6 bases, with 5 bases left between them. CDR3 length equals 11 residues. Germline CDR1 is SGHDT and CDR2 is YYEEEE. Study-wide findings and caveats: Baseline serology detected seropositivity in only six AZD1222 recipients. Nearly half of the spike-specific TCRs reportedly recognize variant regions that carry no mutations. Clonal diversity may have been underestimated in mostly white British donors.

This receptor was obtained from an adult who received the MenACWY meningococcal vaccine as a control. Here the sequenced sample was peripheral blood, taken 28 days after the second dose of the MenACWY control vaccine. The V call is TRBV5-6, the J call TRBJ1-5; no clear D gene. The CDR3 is CASSDPQPQHF. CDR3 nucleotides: TGTGCCAGCAGCGACCCTCAGCCCCAGCATTTT.